Shown below are 9 T cell receptor beta chains from a single sample sequenced in a study of cytomegalovirus exposure and HLA in healthy donors. Primers for the PCR totalled 60 Vbeta and 13 Jbeta. The method was immunoSEQ multiplex PCR; TCRdb's version includes in-frame clones alone and lacks a portion of them. The sample includes about 150,000 clones, roughly four fifths of them seen just once. Sequencing was carried out using PBMCs. These receptors came from a male donor in good health and CMV-seronegative.

The genes are TRBV7-9 and TRBJ2-1, with 7 bases matching TRBD2. The ends lost 6 bases at V and 6 bases at J; junction bases unmatched: 14. The CDR3 has 16 residues. In germline, CDR1 is SEHNR, CDR2 FQNEAQ (reference sequence). The CDR3 nucleotides are TGTGCCAGCAGTACCCCGCGGGGGAGGGAGGTCAATGAGCAGTTCTTC. It encodes CASSTPRGREVNEQFF.

V gene TRBV11-1 combines with J gene TRBJ2-1; TRBD2 matches 7 bases. From germline, CDR1 is SGHAT and CDR2 FQDESV (reference sequence). Trimming removed 1 base from V and 4 bases from J; junction bases left unmatched: 7. The CDR3 runs 16 residues. This CDR3 reads CASSLGGGTRYNEQFF. CDR3 nucleotide sequence: TGTGCCAGCAGCTTAGGGGGGGGTACTAGGTACAATGAGCAGTTCTTC.

The V gene is TRBV7-2, the J gene TRBJ1-1; maybe TRBD1 (5 bases). CDR1 and CDR2 from the germline V gene are SGHTA and FQGNSA. Trimming shortened V by 7 bases and J by 9 bases, and 18 bases separated the two germline ends. This CDR3 contains 13 residues. CDR3 region: CASKQSGTGQAFF. In DNA form, the CDR3 reads TGTGCCAGCAAGCAGTCCGGGACTGGCCAAGCTTTCTTT.

The chain joins TRBV5-1 to TRBJ1-2; TRBD1 might be the D (5 bases). Germline assignment: CDR1 SGHRS and CDR2 YFSETQ. V was cut by 1 base and J by 8 bases, with 21 bases left in between. This CDR3 has 16 residues. Written as DNA, the CDR3 is TGCGCCAGCAGCTTGACAGGAGGGACCTTAACCCGCGGCTACACCTTC. Amino acid sequence: CASSLTGGTLTRGYTF.

There are a few counts of this clone. The V gene is TRBV11-2, the J gene TRBJ1-6; TRBD1 matches 8 bases. The CDR3 runs 15 residues. Germline CDR1 reads SGHAT; CDR2 reads FQNNGV. The V and J ends lost 2 bases and 7 bases, in that order; junction bases with no gene match: 4. The CDR3 nucleotides read TGTGCCAGCAGCTTACTTCGACAGGGGAATTCACCCCTCCACTTT. Its protein product is CASSLLRQGNSPLHF.

The rearrangement uses TRBV9 and TRBJ1-4; D perhaps matches TRBD1 (6 bases). The V gene's germline CDR1 is SGDLS and CDR2 YYNGEE. This CDR3 comprises 15 residues. V lost 3 bases to trimming and J lost 0 bases, with 9 bases between them. The CDR3 DNA reads TGTGCCAGCAGCGGGACAGATGCAACTAATGAAAAACTGTTTTTT. Amino acids: CASSGTDATNEKLFF.

The chain employs TRBV7-2 and TRBJ2-3; 14 nucleotides line up with TRBD2. V was pared by 5 bases and J by 7 bases, with 5 bases of the junction left unmatched. The CDR3 spans 15 residues. The germline V gene encodes CDR1 SGHTA and CDR2 FQGNSA. The CDR3 bases are TGTGCCAGCAGCCGACTAGCGGGGGGGCCTAATACGCAGTATTTT. It codes for CASSRLAGGPNTQYF.

The chain carries TRBV11-2 and TRBJ1-2, with TRBD1 as a possible D gene (5 bases). The CDR3 totals 13 residues. Germline CDR1 reads SGHAT; CDR2 reads FQNNGV. Trimming left V 5 bases short and J 3 bases short, with 10 bases between. The CDR3 reads CASSPSGDYGYTF. As DNA, the CDR3 is TGTGCCAGCAGCCCGTCGGGGGACTATGGCTACACCTTC.

The chain uses TRBV28 and TRBJ2-7, with D perhaps TRBD2 (7 bases). The V end was cut by 10 bases, the J end by 6 bases, with 22 bases between. Looked up from germline, CDR1 is MDHEN and CDR2 is SYDVKM. The CDR3 extends over 14 amino acids. The CDR3 nucleotides are TGTGCCACCCTAGGGGGGGGAGTTCCCTCCGAGCAGTACTTC. Its protein is CATLGGGVPSEQYF.